This T cell receptor beta chain was sequenced in a study of regulatory T cells in long-lasting Graves disease. In building TCR beta libraries, iRepertoire HTBI primers were used together with Arm-PCR of CDR3 regions. TCRdb reanalysed the multiplex PCR reads using MiXCR and keeps one entry per CDR3 protein. The repertoire holds some 430,000 distinct CDR3 sequences, with around a fifth as singletons. In germline, CDR1 is DFQATT, CDR2 SNEGSKA (reference sequence). With V trimmed by 5 bases and J by 4 bases, 4 bases remained unmatched. The CDR3 runs to 13 residues. Regarding time point: persistent/refractory GD, antithyroid drugs over 5 years with positive TRAb. PBMC-derived RNA was used for the TCR library.

The rearrangement joins TRBV20-1 to TRBJ2-2, with 7 positions matching TRBD1. The TCR comes from a female donor with Graves disease. The source was peripheral blood mononuclear cells (PBMCs), collected when the disease was refractory, from a patient treated with antithyroid drugs. DNA of the CDR3: TGCAGTGCTCCGGGACAGAGCACCGGGGAGCTGTTTTTT. This encodes CSAPGQSTGELFF.